This T cell receptor beta chain stems from a study of cytotoxic CD8 clonotypes in ibrutinib-treated CLL. Measured with immunoSEQ multiplex PCR; TCRdb has only the in-frame clones, and not every one. The data hold about 69,000 clones, with over 75% observed a single time. The starting material was PBMCs, obtained at disease progression, from a patient treated with ibrutinib. The TCR was taken from a human donor with chronic lymphocytic leukemia.

In DNA form, the CDR3 reads TGTGCCAGCAGCCCACGACAGGCTGGACAGCCCCAGCATTTT. Its protein is CASSPRQAGQPQHF. The V call is TRBV6-5, the J call TRBJ1-5; weak D call: TRBD1 (6 bases). V lost 6 bases and J lost 7, with 16 bases in between. Germline V gene lookup returns CDR1 MNHEY and CDR2 SVGAGI. The length of the CDR3 is 14 residues.